The 4 T cell receptor beta chains reported below all come from one sample, sequenced in a study of T-cell reconstitution after alpha-beta-depleted transplantation in children. Preparation of the TCRbeta library used unique molecular identifiers. Via MiXCR, TCRdb re-called the PCR reads, giving one row per CDR3 protein. The sample yields around 490,000 distinct CDR3 sequences, 9.5% to 12% seen once. This sample comprised PBMCs, mostly from graft donor cells, obtained 180 days after TCRalphabeta/CD19-depleted stem cell transplant. The receptors shown here come from a female patient aged 2 to 10 who had a stem cell transplant for aplastic anemia, so the T cells may come from the graft donor.

The gene calls are TRBV7-9 and TRBJ1-5; unclear D gene. V lost 8 bases and J 1 base, leaving 21 bases between the germline ends. The V gene's germline CDR1 is SEHNR and CDR2 FQNEAQ (reference sequence). This CDR3 has 17 residues. CDR3 residues: CASPSIGVIESNQPQHF. CDR3 DNA: TGTGCCAGCCCCTCCATCGGGGTAATAGAAAGCAATCAGCCCCAGCATTTT.

The gene calls are TRBV4-3 and TRBJ2-3; 8 bases are shared with TRBD2. The V segment lost 0 bases and the J segment 6 bases; nucleotides outside the gene matches: 11. This CDR3 contains 17 residues. Germline assignment: CDR1 LGHNA and CDR2 YSLEER. CDR3 DNA: TGCGCCAGCAGCCAAGATTTAGCCAGCGGGAGTTCGGATACGCAGTATTTT. Encoded protein: CASSQDLASGSSDTQYF.

This clonotype was counted between two and nine times. The V call is TRBV4-1, the J call TRBJ2-1; 7 nucleotides line up with TRBD2. The CDR3 runs 16 residues. The germline CDR1 and CDR2 sequences are MGHRA and YSYEKL. Trimming removed 0 bases from V and 8 bases from J; junction bases left unmatched: 10. CDR3: CASSQEGLLYRDEQFF. The CDR3 region has the DNA TGCGCCAGCAGCCAAGAGGGACTACTCTATCGCGATGAGCAGTTCTTC.

This clonotype was observed many times. The rearrangement uses TRBV12-3 or TRBV12-4 and TRBJ1-1, with D unclear. V was cut by 4 bases and J by 4 bases, with 10 bases left in between. The CDR3 runs 13 residues. The CDR3 region is CASSSGRTTEAFF. The CDR3 DNA reads TGTGCCAGCAGTTCCGGCAGGACCACTGAAGCTTTCTTT.